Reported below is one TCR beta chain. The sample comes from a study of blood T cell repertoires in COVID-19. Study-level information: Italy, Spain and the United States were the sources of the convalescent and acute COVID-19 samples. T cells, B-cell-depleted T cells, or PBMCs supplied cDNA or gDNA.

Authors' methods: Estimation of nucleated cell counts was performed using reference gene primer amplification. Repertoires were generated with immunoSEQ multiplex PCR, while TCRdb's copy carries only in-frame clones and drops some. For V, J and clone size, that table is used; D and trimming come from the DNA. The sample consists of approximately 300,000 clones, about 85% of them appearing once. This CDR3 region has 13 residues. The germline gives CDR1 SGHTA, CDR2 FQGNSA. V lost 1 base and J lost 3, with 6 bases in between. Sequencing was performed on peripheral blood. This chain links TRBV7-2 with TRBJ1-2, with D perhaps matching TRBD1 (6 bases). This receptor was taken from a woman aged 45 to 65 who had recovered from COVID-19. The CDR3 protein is CASSLGTDYGYTF. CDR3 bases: TGTGCCAGCAGCTTAGGGACAGACTATGGCTACACCTTC. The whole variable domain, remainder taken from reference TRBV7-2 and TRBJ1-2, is GAGVSQSPSNKVTEKGKDVELRCDPISGHTALYWYRQSLGQGLEFLIYFQGNSAPDKSGLPSDRFSAERTGGSVSTLTIQRTQQEDSAVYLCASSLGTDYGYTFGSGTRLTVV.